These T cell receptor beta chains were read from a single sample in a study of T cell changes during pregnancy in multiple sclerosis. Using immunoSEQ multiplex PCR, the repertoire was profiled, and TCRdb retains in-frame clones only, with some absent. The sample records tens of thousands of clones, over 80% being singletons. Here the sequenced sample was CD4+ T cells from peripheral blood mononuclear cells, taken after pregnancy. The receptors here all came from a female donor in good health, enrolled as a control in a pregnancy study. The CDR3 runs from the conserved cysteine through the conserved F or W. A D gene is named only where the DNA matches it firmly. Expanded clones are given a class, and other clones once, few, many or no size at all.

>TRBV30|TRBJ1-1|-|-
CAWSGGQSTEAFF
TGTGCCTGGAGTGGGGGGCAGAGCACTGAAGCTTTCTTT
>TRBV7-2|TRBJ1-2|-|TRBD1
CASSRDRPGNYGYTF
TGTGCCAGCAGCCGGGACAGGCCGGGTAACTATGGCTACACCTTC
>TRBV14|TRBJ2-7|-|TRBD1
CASSQDPSGTGGIYEQYF
TGTGCCAGCAGCCAAGATCCCTCCGGGACAGGGGGAATTTACGAGCAGTACTTC
>TRBV27|TRBJ1-2|-|TRBD1
CASSPRGYGYTF
TGTGCCAGCAGCCCCAGGGGGTATGGCTACACCTTC
>TRBV30|TRBJ2-1|-|TRBD2
CAWSAPTSADEQFF
TGTGCCTGGAGTGCCCCGACTAGCGCAGATGAGCAGTTCTTC
>TRBV7-8|TRBJ2-1|-|-
CASSFGVGASYEQFF
TGTGCCAGCAGCTTCGGGGTGGGGGCTAGCTATGAGCAGTTCTTC
>TRBV7-6|TRBJ2-5|-|TRBD1
CASSLLQGARETQYF
TGTGCCAGCAGCTTACTGCAGGGGGCACGGGAGACCCAGTACTTC
>TRBV18|TRBJ1-2|-|-
CASSPAENYGYTF
TGTGCCAGCTCACCAGCGGAGAACTATGGCTACACCTTC
>TRBV6-5|TRBJ1-4|-|TRBD1
CASSYRGGGTNEKLFF
TGTGCCAGCAGTTACCGAGGGGGCGGGACGAATGAAAAACTGTTTTTT
>TRBV7-3|TRBJ1-1|-|TRBD1
CASSPGTGSGTEAFF
TGTGCCAGCAGCCCCGGGACAGGGTCGGGGACTGAAGCTTTCTTT
>TRBV29-1|TRBJ1-4|-|TRBD1
CSVPSGQHYEKLFF
TGCAGCGTCCCCTCGGGACAGCATTATGAAAAACTGTTTTTT
>TRBV15|TRBJ1-2|-|-
CATSSQNYGYTF
TGTGCCACCAGCAGTCAGAACTATGGCTACACCTTC
>TRBV6-1|TRBJ2-1|-|TRBD2
CASGTSGGAYEQFF
TGTGCCAGCGGAACTAGCGGGGGGGCATATGAGCAGTTCTTC
>TRBV18|TRBJ2-3|-|-
CASSPPLQTVGTDTQYF
TGTGCCAGCTCACCACCGCTACAGACGGTTGGCACAGATACGCAGTATTTT
>TRBV16|TRBJ2-2|-|TRBD1
CASGQASNTGELFF
TGTGCCAGCGGACAGGCCTCGAACACCGGGGAGCTGTTTTTT
>TRBV7-2|TRBJ1-1|-|-
CASSLVGGNTEAFF
TGTGCCAGCAGCTTAGTGGGGGGAAACACTGAAGCTTTCTTT
>TRBV7-9|TRBJ1-5|-|-
CASSPQDSNQPQHF
TGTGCCAGCAGCCCCCAGGATAGCAATCAGCCCCAGCATTTT
>TRBV10-3|TRBJ1-3|-|-
CAISDPGAGSGNTIYF
TGTGCCATCAGTGATCCAGGGGCCGGATCTGGAAACACCATATATTTT
>TRBV5-1|TRBJ2-1|once|TRBD1
CASSSSGGNEQFF
TGCGCCAGCAGCTCATCAGGGGGCAATGAGCAGTTCTTC
>TRBV4-3|TRBJ2-7|-|TRBD2
CASSRRGLAGVNEQYF
TGCGCCAGCAGCCGGAGGGGACTAGCGGGGGTGAACGAGCAGTACTTC
>TRBV9|TRBJ1-1|-|-
CASSVVAGATTEAFF
TGTGCCAGCAGCGTAGTGGCAGGGGCAACCACTGAAGCTTTCTTT
>TRBV18|TRBJ1-1|-|TRBD1
CASSRGQALEAFF
TGTGCCAGCTCACGAGGACAGGCCCTTGAAGCTTTCTTT
>TRBV30|TRBJ1-3|-|-
CAWSRRALDVSGNTIYF
TGTGCCTGGAGTAGGCGGGCTCTGGATGTGTCTGGAAACACCATATATTTT
>TRBV14|TRBJ1-2|-|-
CASSPPLGAGDYGYTF
TGTGCCAGCAGCCCTCCCCTGGGAGCAGGGGACTATGGCTACACCTTC
>TRBV19|TRBJ1-2|-|TRBD1
CASSTSGGRYGYTF
TGTGCCAGTAGTACTTCAGGGGGCCGGTATGGCTACACCTTC
>TRBV7-2|TRBJ2-3|-|-
CASSSDFAGGQYF
TGTGCCAGCAGCTCCGACTTCGCCGGAGGGCAGTATTTT
>TRBV6-4|TRBJ1-2|once|TRBD1
CASRGQGESGGYTF
TGTGCCAGCAGAGGACAGGGGGAAAGTGGGGGCTACACCTTC
>TRBV2|TRBJ2-7|-|-
CASSLQGASYEQYF
TGTGCCAGCAGTTTACAGGGCGCCTCCTACGAGCAGTACTTC
>TRBV6-1|TRBJ2-7|-|TRBD2
CASSEGGGPYEQYF
TGTGCCAGCAGTGAAGGGGGGGGTCCCTACGAGCAGTACTTC
>TRBV4-1|TRBJ1-5|once|-
CASSQEWANSPGPQHF
TGCGCCAGCAGCCAAGAGTGGGCGAACAGCCCAGGACCCCAGCATTTT
>TRBV7-2|TRBJ2-1|once|TRBD2
CASSIRTSYNEQFF
TGTGCCAGCAGCATCCGGACTAGTTACAATGAGCAGTTCTTC
>TRBV5-1|TRBJ2-1|-|TRBD1
CASSRQGRNEQFF
TGCGCCAGCAGCCGACAGGGGAGGAATGAGCAGTTCTTC